This TCR beta chain appears in the sequencing data of a study of T cells after yellow fever vaccination. TCRdb redid the calling of the 5' RACE reads with MiXCR, one entry per CDR3 protein. The sample records under 300,000 distinct CDR3 sequences, 6.5% to 7.5% being singletons. Ten or more counts support this clonotype. Antigen: not known. This CDR3 has 15 amino acids. V was clipped by 6 bases and J by 1 base; unmatched bases: 2. Overall study results and limits: Detected again after the booster were most primary-vaccination clones, at nearly 97% CD4 and around 91% CD8.

The TCR comes from a man aged 25-45 years who received the YFV17D yellow fever vaccine. The sequenced sample was CD4+ T cells sorted from PBMCs, obtained on the day of the yellow fever booster vaccination. The J gene is TRBJ2-2, the V gene TRBV12-3 or TRBV12-4, with 10 bases aligning to TRBD2. CDR3: CASSRTSGNTGELFF. The DNA of the CDR3 is TGTGCCAGCAGCCGGACTAGCGGGAACACCGGGGAGCTGTTTTTT.